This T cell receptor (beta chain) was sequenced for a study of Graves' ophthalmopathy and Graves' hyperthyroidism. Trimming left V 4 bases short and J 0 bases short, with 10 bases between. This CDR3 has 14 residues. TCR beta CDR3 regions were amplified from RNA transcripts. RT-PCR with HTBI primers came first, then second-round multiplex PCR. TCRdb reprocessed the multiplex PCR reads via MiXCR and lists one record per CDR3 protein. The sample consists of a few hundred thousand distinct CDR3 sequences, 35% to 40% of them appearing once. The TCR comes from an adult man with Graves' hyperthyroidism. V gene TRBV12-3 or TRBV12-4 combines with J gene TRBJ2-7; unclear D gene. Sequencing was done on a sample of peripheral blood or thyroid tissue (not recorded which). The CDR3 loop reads CASSWLYYSYEQYF. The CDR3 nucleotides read TGTGCCAGCAGTTGGCTATATTACTCCTACGAGCAGTACTTC.